This T cell receptor beta chain was documented in a study of blood T cell repertoires in COVID-19. Repertoires were generated with immunoSEQ multiplex PCR, while TCRdb's copy carries only in-frame clones and drops some. The sample contains some 270,000 clones, about 85% of which appear only once. With 0 bases clipped from V and 5 bases from J, the junction kept 8 bases outside the gene matches. CDR3 length: 16 residues. The germline CDR1 and CDR2 sequences are SGHNT and YYREEE (reference sequence). The sequencing input was peripheral blood. This clonotype was sampled from a human donor with COVID-19, enrolled during active disease. The donor label of this sample is uncertain. The chain is built from TRBV5-4 and TRBJ2-1, with 7 positions matching TRBD1. The CDR3 protein is CASSLATGTVNNEQFF. The CDR3 bases are TGTGCCAGCAGCTTGGCAACCGGGACAGTAAACAATGAGCAGTTCTTC.